The 14 T cell receptor beta chains reported below all come from one sample, sequenced in a study of CD8+ T cells in alopecia areata. As the sequencing template, cDNA was produced by extracting RNA and reverse transcribing it. Clones were read by immunoSEQ multiplex PCR, and TCRdb kept only the in-frame ones, dropping some. The sample lists some 110,000 clones, around two fifths seen once, with 2.5% to 3.5% in the top ten. The sample comprised CD4+ T cells sorted from blood. All receptors derive from a human donor with alopecia areata.

This clone has more than one count but fewer than ten. The genes are TRBV10-3 and TRBJ2-5; the D gene could be TRBD1 or TRBD2 (6 bases each). CDR3 length equals 15 residues. V lost 6 bases, J lost 4 bases, and 18 bases lay in between. The germline V gene encodes CDR1 ENHRY and CDR2 SYGVKD. The CDR3 is CAISPGPGAGETQYF. In DNA form, the CDR3 reads TGTGCCATCAGCCCGGGCCCGGGGGCAGGAGAGACCCAGTACTTC.

V usage is TRBV2 and J usage is TRBJ2-1; D possibly corresponds to TRBD2 (6 bases). CDR1 is SNHLY, CDR2 FYNNEI, per germline. Trimming removed 4 bases from V and 3 bases from J, with 13 bases in between. CDR3 length: 15 residues. The chain's CDR3 is CASSATSAGYNEQFF. The CDR3 coding sequence is TGTGCCAGCAGTGCGACATCAGCGGGCTACAATGAGCAGTTCTTC.

This rearrangement joins TRBV7-2 to TRBJ2-6; D remains unclear. With 5 bases removed from V and 0 bases from J, the gap between germline ends came to 17 bases. The CDR3 is 18 residues long. Germline V CDR1 and CDR2: SGHTA, FQGNSA. CDR3 loop: CASSERLGPPSGANVLTF. The CDR3 coding sequence is TGTGCCAGCAGCGAACGACTCGGGCCACCCTCTGGGGCCAACGTCCTGACTTTC. The complete variable domain, with remaining parts taken from reference TRBV7-2 and TRBJ2-6, reads GAGVSQSPSNKVTEKGKDVELRCDPISGHTALYWYRQSLGQGLEFLIYFQGNSAPDKSGLPSDRFSAERTGGSVSTLTIQRTQQEDSAVYLCASSERLGPPSGANVLTFGAGSRLTVL.

The chain employs TRBV28 and TRBJ1-2; perhaps TRBD1 as D (6 bases). CDR3 length: 12 residues. V lost 4 bases to trimming and J lost 8 bases, with 11 bases between them. Germline V gene data show CDR1 as MDHEN and CDR2 as SYDVKM. CDR3 sequence: CASSSGHPGYTF. CDR3 in DNA: TGTGCCAGCAGTTCGGGACACCCCGGCTACACCTTC.

This chain connects TRBV19 to TRBJ2-5, with D perhaps TRBD1 (5 bases). This CDR3 comprises 14 residues. Trimming removed 5 bases from V and 4 bases from J, with 14 bases in between. Germline loops: CDR1 LNHDA, CDR2 SQIVND (reference sequence). The CDR3 nucleotides are TGTGCCAGTAGTCCCGGCAGGGTCGGAGAGACCCAGTACTTC. The encoded protein is CASSPGRVGETQYF.

V is TRBV11-2 and J is TRBJ2-2, with TRBD1 matching over 7 bases. The germline V gene encodes CDR1 SGHAT and CDR2 FQNNGV. The CDR3 contains 16 residues. Losses at the gene ends were 6 bases for V and 2 bases for J; bases not matched to a gene: 9. The CDR3, as DNA: TGTGCCAGCAGGGTTTTAGTAGGGGGCAACACCGGGGAGCTGTTTTTT. Its protein product is CASRVLVGGNTGELFF.

The rearrangement uses TRBV18 and TRBJ1-5; no firm D call. This CDR3 region has 14 residues. Trimming pared 0 bases from V and 0 bases from J, leaving 3 bases between. Per germline, CDR1 KGHSH and CDR2 LQKENI. The CDR3 region has the DNA TGTGCCAGCTCACCACCCTCTAGCAATCAGCCCCAGCATTTT. Translation gives CASSPPSSNQPQHF.

This chain joins TRBV29-1 and TRBJ1-2, with TRBD1 matching over 7 bases. Per germline, CDR1 SQVTM and CDR2 ANQGSEA. The CDR3 covers 17 residues. Trimming removed 8 bases from V and 2 bases from J; junction bases left unmatched: 20. The CDR3 sequence is CSPNLGQRTLGNYGYTF. The CDR3, as DNA: TGCAGCCCGAACCTGGGACAGCGGACCCTGGGAAACTATGGCTACACCTTC.

This clone was recorded a few times. The chain recombines TRBV29-1 with TRBJ1-2; no firm D call. This CDR3 region has 14 residues. V was shortened by 0 bases and J by 2 bases, with 10 bases between the two germline ends. The germline gives CDR1 SQVTM, CDR2 ANQGSEA. CDR3 region: CSVEDQYRNYGYTF. DNA of the CDR3: TGCAGCGTTGAAGATCAGTACAGAAACTATGGCTACACCTTC.

The chain carries TRBV29-1 and TRBJ2-3; possibly TRBD2 for D (7 bases). V was clipped by 5 bases and J by 6 bases, with 15 bases between them. Germline V lookup: CDR1 SQVTM, CDR2 ANQGSEA. This CDR3 region has 13 residues. CDR3 DNA: TGCAGCGTTCCGGACGAGGGGGGGGATACGCAGTATTTT. Its translation: CSVPDEGGDTQYF.

The chain links TRBV18 to TRBJ2-3, with 8 bases fitting TRBD1. The CDR3 length is 14 residues. Unmatched junction bases numbered 5, after V lost 8 bases and J lost 1 base. Germline V gives CDR1 KGHSH, CDR2 LQKENI. In nucleotides, the CDR3 is TGTGCCAGCACCGTGACAGGGGGCACAGATACGCAGTATTTT. It codes for CASTVTGGTDTQYF.

V is TRBV15 and J is TRBJ1-2; no clear D gene. The germline V and J ends were trimmed by 1 base and 8 bases, with 11 bases remaining between them. CDR1 and CDR2 (germline): LNHNV, YYDKDF (reference sequence). This CDR3 comprises 13 residues. The CDR3 DNA follows: TGTGCCACCAGCAGAGGGACCGACGGAGGCTACACCTTC. Amino acids: CATSRGTDGGYTF.

The chain links TRBV5-1 to TRBJ2-5; D is perhaps TRBD2 (6 bases). The CDR3 is made up of 14 amino acids. Looked up from germline, CDR1 is SGHRS and CDR2 is YFSETQ. Trimming pared 3 bases from V and 4 bases from J, leaving 13 bases between. The CDR3 DNA is TGCGCCAGCAGCTCGACTAGTTCTACAGAGACCCAGTACTTC. This codes for CASSSTSSTETQYF.

This chain connects TRBV29-1 to TRBJ1-2, with TRBD1 identical over 8 bases. The germline V gene encodes CDR1 SQVTM and CDR2 ANQGSEA. V shed 8 bases, J shed 5 bases, and the junction held 7 bases outside the gene matches. CDR3 size: 12 residues. This CDR3 reads CSTGQEGYGYTF. DNA for the CDR3: TGCAGCACGGGACAGGAGGGGTATGGCTACACCTTC.